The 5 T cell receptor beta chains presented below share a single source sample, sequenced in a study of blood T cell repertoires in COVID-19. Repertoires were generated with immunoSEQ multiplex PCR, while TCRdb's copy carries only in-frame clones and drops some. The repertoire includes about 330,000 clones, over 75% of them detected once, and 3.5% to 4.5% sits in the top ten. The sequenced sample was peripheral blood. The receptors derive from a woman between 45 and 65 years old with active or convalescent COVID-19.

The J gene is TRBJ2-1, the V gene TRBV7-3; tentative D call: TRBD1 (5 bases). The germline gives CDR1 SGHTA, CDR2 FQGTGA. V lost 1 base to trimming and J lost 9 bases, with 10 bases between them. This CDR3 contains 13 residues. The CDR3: CASSLNQGGEQFF. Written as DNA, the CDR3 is TGTGCCAGCAGCTTAAATCAGGGTGGTGAGCAGTTCTTC.

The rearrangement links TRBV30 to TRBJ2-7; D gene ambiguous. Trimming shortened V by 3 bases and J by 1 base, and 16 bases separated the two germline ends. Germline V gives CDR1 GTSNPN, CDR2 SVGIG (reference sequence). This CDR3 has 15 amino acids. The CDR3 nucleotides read TGTGCCTGGAGAGACTGGAGTGTTAGATCCTACGAGCAGTACTTC. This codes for CAWRDWSVRSYEQYF.

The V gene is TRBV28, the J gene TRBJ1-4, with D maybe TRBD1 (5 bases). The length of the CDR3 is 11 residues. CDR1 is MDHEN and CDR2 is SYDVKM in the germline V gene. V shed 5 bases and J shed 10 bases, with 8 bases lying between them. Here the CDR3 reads CASSAQGKLFF. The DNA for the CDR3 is TGTGCCAGCAGTGCTCAGGGAAAACTGTTTTTT.

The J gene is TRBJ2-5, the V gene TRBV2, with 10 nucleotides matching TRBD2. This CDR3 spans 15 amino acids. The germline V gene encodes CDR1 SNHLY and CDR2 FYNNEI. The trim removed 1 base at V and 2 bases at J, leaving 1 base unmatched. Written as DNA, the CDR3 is TGTGCCAGCAGTGAAGGGACTAGCGGTCAAGAGACCCAGTACTTC. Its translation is CASSEGTSGQETQYF.

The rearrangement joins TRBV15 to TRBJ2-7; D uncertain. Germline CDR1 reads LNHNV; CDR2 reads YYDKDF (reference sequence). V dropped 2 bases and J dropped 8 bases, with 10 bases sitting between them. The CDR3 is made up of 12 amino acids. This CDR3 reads CATSRPQQKQYF. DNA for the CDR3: TGTGCCACCAGCAGACCACAGCAAAAGCAGTACTTC.